These T cell receptor beta chains were read from a single sample in a study of Siglec-9 on CD8 T cells in melanoma. Libraries were prepared by immunoSEQ multiplex PCR; TCRdb keeps only in-frame clonotypes and omits some of them. The data hold a few hundred clones, with 60% to 75% observed a single time. Sample: Siglec-9+ CD8+ T cells sorted from blood. These receptors originate from a human donor in good health. Each CDR3 is given with its conserved first and last residue. A D gene is named only where the DNA matches it firmly. Clone size is shown for a subset of rows, as once, few, many or a class of expanded clone.

clone_size | d_call | j_call | v_call | cdr3_nt | cdr3_aa
- | - | TRBJ2-1 | TRBV27 | TGTGCCAGCAGGGAGATGGGGGTATACAATGAGCAGTTCTTC | CASREMGVYNEQFF
- | - | TRBJ1-1 | TRBV5-1 | TGCGCCAGCAGCTTGGCCCCACTTCGGCCTGAAGCTTTCTTT | CASSLAPLRPEAFF
few | TRBD2 | TRBJ2-2 | TRBV6-4 | TGTGCCAGCAGCCGGACTAGCGGGAACACCGGGGAGCTGTTTTTT | CASSRTSGNTGELFF
- | - | TRBJ2-1 | TRBV2 | TGTGCCAGGGGGGGAGCCTACAATGAGCAGTTCTTC | CARGGAYNEQFF
- | - | TRBJ1-1 | TRBV7-6 | TGTGCCAGCAGCTTAGGGACAAGGACTGAAGCTTTCTTT | CASSLGTRTEAFF
- | - | TRBJ1-1 | TRBV5-1 | TGCGCCAGCAGCTCCAATGAGGGGCACACTGAAGCTTTCTTT | CASSSNEGHTEAFF
- | - | TRBJ1-5 | TRBV6-5 | TGTGCCAGCAGTATGCCCGTGGAGGACCAGCATTTT | CASSMPVEDQHF
- | - | TRBJ1-6 | TRBV6-4 | TGTGCCAGCAGTGACTCTCCTAATTCACCCCTCCACTTT | CASSDSPNSPLHF
few | - | TRBJ2-2 | TRBV10-3 | TGTGCCACCCAGGACGGGAGCGCGAACACCGGGGAGCTGTTTTTT | CATQDGSANTGELFF
few | - | TRBJ1-5 | TRBV6-5 | TGTGCCAGCAGTTACTCCGTAGAGGACCAGCATTTT | CASSYSVEDQHF
large | - | TRBJ1-2 | TRBV11-2 | TGTGCCAGCAGTGGGGACAACCACTATGGCTACACCTTC | CASSGDNHYGYTF
- | TRBD1 | TRBJ1-6 | TRBV5-1 | TGCGCCAGCAGCCTGACAGGGGGCTCACCCCTCCACTTT | CASSLTGGSPLHF
few | - | TRBJ1-4 | TRBV9 | TGTGCCAGCAGCGCCGGCGGGACATCCACTAATGAAAAACTGTTTTTT | CASSAGGTSTNEKLFF
- | TRBD2 | TRBJ2-2 | TRBV6-4 | TGTGCCAGCAGACTAGCGGACACCGGGGAGCTGTTTTTT | CASRLADTGELFF
- | TRBD1 | TRBJ1-3 | TRBV5-5 | TGTGCCAGCAGCAAATACAGGGGTTGGGGAAACACCATATATTTT | CASSKYRGWGNTIYF
- | - | TRBJ1-6 | TRBV7-8 | TGTGCCAGCAGCCCGACTCAGGACAGACCCAATTCACCCCTCCACTTT | CASSPTQDRPNSPLHF
- | - | TRBJ1-1 | TRBV27 | TGTGCCAGCAGCTTGGGCTGGACAGACAACACTGAAGCTTTCTTT | CASSLGWTDNTEAFF
- | - | TRBJ2-3 | TRBV7-3 | TGTGCCAGCAGCTTACTTGGGGTCGGGGAAGATACGCAGTATTTT | CASSLLGVGEDTQYF
once | - | TRBJ2-3 | TRBV19 | TGTGCCAGTAGTGTCCGCGCTTCGGATACGCAGTATTTT | CASSVRASDTQYF
- | TRBD2 | TRBJ2-7 | TRBV6-1 | TGTGCCAGCAGTGAAGCACTAGCGGGGGCCTACGAGCAGTACTTC | CASSEALAGAYEQYF
- | - | TRBJ1-1 | TRBV5-3 | TGTGCCAGCAGCCCAGAAGGGGTTTTTACTGAAGCTTTCTTT | CASSPEGVFTEAFF
- | - | TRBJ2-6 | TRBV5-4 | TGTGCCAGCGTTTACCAGACAAAGTCGGGCCAACGTCTGACTTTC | CASVYQTKSGQRLTF
few | TRBD1 | TRBJ2-3 | TRBV6-5 | TGTGCCAGCAGTTACCACGACAGGGTCGGAGATACGCAGTATTTT | CASSYHDRVGDTQYF
- | TRBD1 | TRBJ2-1 | TRBV27 | TGTGCCAGCAGTTTATGGCAGGGGGCTGTCAATGAGCAGTTCTTC | CASSLWQGAVNEQFF
- | TRBD2 | TRBJ2-5 | TRBV5-1 | TGCGCCAGCAGACCGCACAGCGGGGGGCCGGAAGAGACCCAGTACTTC | CASRPHSGGPEETQYF
- | - | TRBJ1-2 | TRBV6-6 | TGTGCCAGCAGTACGGGCGGGAACGGCTACACCTTC | CASSTGGNGYTF
large | - | TRBJ1-2 | TRBV29-1 | TGCAGCGTTGAAGACACAGGGACCTATGGCTACACCTTC | CSVEDTGTYGYTF
- | - | TRBJ1-1 | TRBV19 | TGTGCCAGTAGTATAGATCAGGGGCCCACTGAAGCTTTCTTT | CASSIDQGPTEAFF
- | - | TRBJ1-3 | TRBV7-2 | TGTGCCAGCAGCTTGACCGGGGACTTCGGGCCTGGAAACACCATATATTTT | CASSLTGDFGPGNTIYF
- | TRBD1 | TRBJ1-1 | TRBV23-1 | TGCGCCAGCAGTCAATCGCGAAGGGGGCAATGGTGGAGCACTGAAGCTTTCTTT | CASSQSRRGQWWSTEAFF
- | TRBD2 | TRBJ2-2 | TRBV18 | TGTGCCAGCTCACCGTCTAGCGGGACGAACACCGGGGAGCTGTTTTTT | CASSPSSGTNTGELFF
- | - | TRBJ1-1 | TRBV19 | TGTGCCAGTAGGGCGGGCGGACGTGAAGCTTTCTTT | CASRAGGREAFF
- | TRBD1 | TRBJ2-1 | TRBV6-5 | TGTGCCAGCAAGGTTAAGGGGGCCCATGAGCAGTTCTTC | CASKVKGAHEQFF
- | - | TRBJ2-7 | TRBV27 | TGTGCCAGCAGTCAGGGAACCTACGAGCAGTACTTC | CASSQGTYEQYF
once | - | TRBJ2-5 | TRBV9 | TGTGCCAGCAGCCCAACAGGGATGGGTGAGACCCAGTACTTC | CASSPTGMGETQYF
- | TRBD2 | TRBJ2-3 | TRBV4-2 | TGTGCCAGCAGCCAAAGCGGGGGGGCCACAGATACGCAGTATTTT | CASSQSGGATDTQYF
- | - | TRBJ1-2 | TRBV27 | TGTGCCAGCAGTCCTAAGACACTTACTAACTATGGCTACACCTTC | CASSPKTLTNYGYTF
few | - | TRBJ2-1 | TRBV11-3 | TGTGCCAGCAGCTTAGGAGGTAGCGTTGATGAGCAGTTCTTC | CASSLGGSVDEQFF
- | - | TRBJ2-7 | TRBV5-5 | TGTGCCAGCAGCTTGGGGCAGTCTCAGGGAAAGGACGAGCAGTACTTC | CASSLGQSQGKDEQYF
once | - | TRBJ1-5 | TRBV9 | TGTGCCAGCAGCCCAACGGGTAGCAATCAGCCCCAGCATTTT | CASSPTGSNQPQHF
- | - | TRBJ2-7 | TRBV10-3 | TGTGCCATCAGAAATTACAGGGAGGATTCCTACGAGCAGTACTTC | CAIRNYREDSYEQYF
- | - | TRBJ2-7 | TRBV7-2 | TGTGCCAGCAGCTTATCGTTCAGTGACGCCTACGAGCAGTACTTC | CASSLSFSDAYEQYF
medium-sized | - | TRBJ1-1 | TRBV2 | TGTGCCAGCAAGAAACAGGGACGGGCGAACACTGAAGCTTTCTTT | CASKKQGRANTEAFF
once | - | TRBJ1-1 | TRBV11-3 | TGTGCCAGCAGCTTAGACCCGACTTCCACCGGGACACAGAACACTGAAGCTTTCTTT | CASSLDPTSTGTQNTEAFF
- | - | TRBJ1-5 | TRBV21-1 | TGTGCCACTCACTTTTTTAGGACAGGTATAGGCAATCAGCCCCAGCATTTT | CATHFFRTGIGNQPQHF